The 24 T cell receptor beta chains given below trace back to one sample, sequenced in a study of PD-1 blockade in classical Hodgkin lymphoma. Some clones are missing from TCRdb's copy, which holds only in-frame ones; the method was immunoSEQ multiplex PCR. The table shows about 64,000 clones, with approximately 90% occurring only once. Regarding time point: cycle 4 day 1 (C4D1), after five to seven weeks of nivolumab. In every patient, relapse followed autologous stem cell transplantation, while exposure to brentuximab vedotin differed. The sequencing used peripheral blood mononuclear cells (PBMCs), collected before the fourth cycle of nivolumab. These TCRs come from a human donor with classical Hodgkin lymphoma.

The chain is built from TRBV27 and TRBJ2-3, with 7 bases matching TRBD1. The germline CDR1 and CDR2 sequences are MNHEY and SMNVEV (reference sequence). This CDR3 is built from 16 residues. J was trimmed by 3 bases and V by 8 bases; bases with no gene match: 14. This chain's CDR3 is CASASGIGGQTDTQYF. Here the CDR3 DNA reads TGTGCCAGCGCCTCCGGGATAGGGGGCCAGACAGATACGCAGTATTTT.

The genes are TRBV5-1 and TRBJ1-1; D is unresolved. The V gene lost 0 bases and the J gene lost 4 bases, with 13 bases spanning the gap. Germline CDR1 reads SGHRS; CDR2 reads YFSETQ. The CDR3 spans 15 residues. In nucleotides, the CDR3 is TGCGCCAGCAGCTTGGGGGCTCTTAGGAGCACTGAAGCTTTCTTT. This translates into CASSLGALRSTEAFF.

The V call is TRBV28, the J call TRBJ2-5; D is possibly TRBD1 (6 bases). The CDR3 is made up of 19 amino acids. Germline V gene sequence: CDR1 MDHEN, CDR2 SYDVKM. Trimming took off 1 base at V and 0 bases at J, with 21 bases between the two ends. CDR3 DNA sequence: TGTGCCAGCAGTTTATTCGGGACACCAAATCGGAAGTACCAAGAGACCCAGTACTTC. Translation: CASSLFGTPNRKYQETQYF. Based on the CDR3 plus reference TRBV28 and TRBJ2-5, the full variable domain is DVKVTQSSRYLVKRTGEKVFLECVQDMDHENMFWYRQDPGLGLRLIYFSYDVKMKEKGDIPEGYSVSREKKERFSLILESASTNQTSMYLCASSLFGTPNRKYQETQYFGPGTRLLVL.

The V and J genes are TRBV19 and TRBJ2-5, with D possibly TRBD1 on 6 matching bases. Per the germline V gene, CDR1 is LNHDA and CDR2 is SQIVND (reference sequence). Trimming left V 3 bases short and J 2 bases short, with 10 bases between. CDR3 length: 14 residues. The CDR3 loop reads CASSIDRTQETQYF. CDR3 bases: TGTGCCAGTAGTATCGACAGGACGCAAGAGACCCAGTACTTC.

The V call is TRBV5-1, the J call TRBJ2-3; 7 bases are shared with TRBD2. This CDR3 has 15 amino acids. Unmatched junction bases numbered 5, after V lost 4 bases and J lost 0 bases. Germline CDR1 and CDR2: SGHRS and YFSETQ. The CDR3 nucleotides read TGCGCCAGCAGCCCACTGCGGGGGAGCACAGATACGCAGTATTTT. It yields the protein CASSPLRGSTDTQYF.

The CDR3 is CASSLSSDTQYF. DNA of the CDR3: TGTGCCAGCAGCCTATCTTCGGATACGCAGTATTTT. The V gene is TRBV13, the J gene TRBJ2-3; D is uncertain. The germline gives CDR1 PRHDT, CDR2 FYEKMQ (reference sequence). Trimming pared 5 bases from V and 6 bases from J, leaving 9 bases between. The CDR3 is 12 residues long.

The V gene is TRBV28, the J gene TRBJ2-3; 16 nucleotides match TRBD2. Trimming took 6 bases from V and 4 from J; bases not matched to a gene: 4. This CDR3 spans 16 amino acids. The germline gives CDR1 MDHEN, CDR2 SYDVKM. CDR3: CASRGLAGGPSDTQYF. The CDR3, as DNA: TGTGCCAGCAGGGGACTAGCGGGAGGGCCGTCAGATACGCAGTATTTT.

The J gene is TRBJ2-3, the V gene TRBV29-1; D remains ambiguous. In germline, CDR1 is SQVTM, CDR2 ANQGSEA. The CDR3 covers 13 residues. V dropped 4 bases and J dropped 5 bases, with 13 bases sitting between them. The chain's CDR3 is CSVVKSSGDTQYF. For the CDR3, the DNA is TGCAGCGTTGTTAAGTCTTCAGGAGATACGCAGTATTTT.

The CDR3 DNA reads TGTGCCAGCAGCTCAACTAGCGTGGGACCGTACAATGAGCAGTTCTTC. The encoded protein is CASSSTSVGPYNEQFF. The rearrangement joins TRBV5-4 to TRBJ2-1, with TRBD2 identical over 7 bases. The CDR3 is 16 residues long. The V and J ends lost 3 bases and 4 bases, in that order; junction bases with no gene match: 10. CDR1 is SGHNT, CDR2 YYREEE, per germline (reference sequence).

The J gene is TRBJ2-5, the V gene TRBV7-9; unclear D gene. The J call may be mistaken, given a closer DNA end match to TRBJ2-7. From germline, CDR1 is SEHNR and CDR2 FQNEAQ (reference sequence). CDR3 length equals 13 residues. The CDR3 sequence is CASSLANSYEQYF. Here the CDR3 DNA reads TGTGCCAGCAGCTTAGCCAACTCCTACGAGCAGTACTTC.

The chain uses TRBV5-1 and TRBJ2-4, with TRBD1 matching over 9 bases. Trimming took 1 base from V and 9 from J; bases not matched to a gene: 5. Germline V gives CDR1 SGHRS, CDR2 YFSETQ. This CDR3 region has 14 residues. Here the CDR3 DNA reads TGCGCCAGCAGCTTGATGCCGGGACAGGGCATTCAGTACTTC. Its protein is CASSLMPGQGIQYF.

The genes are TRBV5-1 and TRBJ2-1; 10 bases align to TRBD2. CDR1 and CDR2 (germline): SGHRS, YFSETQ. The CDR3 is 17 amino acids. V shed 1 base, J shed 2 bases, and the junction held 6 bases outside the gene matches. The CDR3 reads CASSLFQAGGPYNEQFF. DNA of the CDR3: TGCGCCAGCAGCTTGTTCCAAGCGGGGGGGCCCTACAATGAGCAGTTCTTC.

The rearrangement links TRBV7-6 to TRBJ2-1, with D possibly matching TRBD2 (5 bases). CDR1 SGHVS and CDR2 FNYEAQ come from the germline V gene. The ends were cut back, 5 bases at V and 9 bases at J, with 11 bases in the middle. CDR3 length: 12 amino acids. Here the CDR3 reads CASSQTRGEQFF. For the CDR3, the DNA is TGTGCCAGCAGCCAGACCCGGGGTGAGCAGTTCTTC.

V gene TRBV5-5 combines with J gene TRBJ1-2, with 10 bases identical to TRBD1. The CDR3 sequence is 15 residues long. Germline lookup yields CDR1 SGHKS and CDR2 YYEKEE (reference sequence). After removal of 3 bases from V and 6 bases from J, the junction contained 8 bases not matched to a gene. DNA of the CDR3: TGTGCCAGCAGCTACACGGGACAGGGGCTTGATGGCTACACCTTC. It specifies CASSYTGQGLDGYTF. The variable domain in full, completed from reference TRBV5-5 and TRBJ1-2, reads DAGVTQSPTHLIKTRGQQVTLRCSPISGHKSVSWYQQVLGQGPQFIFQYYEKEERGRGNFPDRFSARQFPNYSSELNVNALLLGDSALYLCASSYTGQGLDGYTFGSGTRLTVV.

The genes are TRBV27 and TRBJ2-7; D is possibly TRBD1 (6 bases). Germline V gene lookup returns CDR1 MNHEY and CDR2 SMNVEV (reference sequence). Trimming shortened V by 5 bases and J by 5 bases, and 16 bases separated the two germline ends. The CDR3 is made up of 14 amino acids. CDR3 nucleotide sequence: TGTGCCAGCAGTATCCTTCTGGGGGCGGACGAGCAGTACTTC. Its translation: CASSILLGADEQYF.

The genes are TRBV16 and TRBJ2-1; D tentatively reads TRBD1 or TRBD2 (6 bases each). The CDR3 is 13 residues long. Germline values: CDR1 KGHSY, CDR2 FQNENV. The V gene lost 0 bases and the J gene lost 9 bases, with 9 bases spanning the gap. CDR3 amino acids: CASSQSGGIEQFF. CDR3 in DNA: TGTGCCAGCAGCCAATCCGGGGGCATTGAGCAGTTCTTC.

The chain is built from TRBV7-2 and TRBJ2-7; maybe TRBD1 (5 bases). Germline CDR1 reads SGHTA; CDR2 reads FQGNSA. This CDR3 has 13 residues. With 7 bases removed from V and 1 base from J, the gap between germline ends came to 11 bases. This CDR3 is CASMPGLSYEQYF. DNA of the CDR3: TGTGCCAGCATGCCAGGGTTATCCTACGAGCAGTACTTC.

The V call is TRBV9, the J call TRBJ1-5, with D perhaps matching TRBD1 (5 bases). V was cut by 4 bases and J by 0 bases, with 8 bases left in between. The CDR3 is 14 residues long. Germline loops: CDR1 SGDLS, CDR2 YYNGEE. This CDR3 is CASSPDSSNQPQHF. In DNA form, the CDR3 reads TGTGCCAGCAGCCCAGACAGTAGCAATCAGCCCCAGCATTTT.

The V gene is TRBV28, the J gene TRBJ1-4, with D tentatively TRBD1 (6 bases). V lost 1 base, J lost 8 bases, and 11 bases lay in between. Germline CDR1 is MDHEN and CDR2 is SYDVKM. This CDR3 spans 14 amino acids. This chain's CDR3 is CASSLSQGGEKLFF. The DNA for the CDR3 is TGTGCCAGCAGTTTATCACAGGGTGGGGAAAAACTGTTTTTT.

This clone has only one observation. This chain joins TRBV5-5 and TRBJ2-3, with D perhaps assigned TRBD1 or TRBD2 (5 bases each). This CDR3 is 13 amino acids long. V lost 3 bases, J lost 2 bases, and 7 bases lay in between. The germline V gene encodes CDR1 SGHKS and CDR2 YYEKEE (reference sequence). This CDR3 reads CASSWGITDTQYF. For the CDR3, the DNA is TGTGCCAGCAGCTGGGGGATCACAGATACGCAGTATTTT.

The gene calls are TRBV6-6 and TRBJ2-3; D gene ambiguous. This CDR3 has 15 amino acids. Germline V lookup: CDR1 MNHNY, CDR2 SVGAGI (reference sequence). Trimming stripped 0 bases from V and 3 bases from J, with 10 bases between. The CDR3 DNA reads TGTGCCAGCAGTTACTCGATGGACCCGACAGATACGCAGTATTTT. Translating gives CASSYSMDPTDTQYF.

The J gene is TRBJ1-1, the V gene TRBV27; 7 bases map to TRBD1. Germline lookup yields CDR1 MNHEY and CDR2 SMNVEV (reference sequence). This CDR3 is built from 14 residues. V was clipped by 0 bases and J by 6 bases; unmatched bases: 4. The CDR3 loop reads CASSLSTGFPEAFF. The CDR3 DNA sequence: TGTGCCAGCAGTTTATCGACAGGGTTCCCTGAAGCTTTCTTT.

This chain joins TRBV7-8 and TRBJ2-5; a possible D gene is TRBD2 (5 bases). The V end lost 4 bases, the J end lost 2 bases, and 11 bases lay between the germline ends. Germline V gives CDR1 SGHVS, CDR2 FQNEAQ. CDR3 length: 14 amino acids. In DNA, the CDR3 is TGTGCCAGCAGCTCGAGAGAGGGTCAAGAGACCCAGTACTTC. It is translated as CASSSREGQETQYF. Full variable domain (remainder filled in from reference TRBV7-8 and TRBJ2-5): GAGVSQSPRYKVAKRGQDVALRCDPISGHVSLFWYQQALGQGPEFLTYFQNEAQLDKSGLPSDRFFAERPEGSVSTLKIQRTQQEDSAVYLCASSSREGQETQYFGPGTRLLVL.

V gene TRBV29-1 combines with J gene TRBJ2-3, with D unclear. The germline gives CDR1 SQVTM, CDR2 ANQGSEA. The CDR3 covers 14 residues. Trimming removed 0 bases at V and 1 base at J, with 8 bases between. CDR3 nucleotides: TGCAGCGTTGAAGAGGGGATCGGCACAGATACGCAGTATTTT. It encodes CSVEEGIGTDTQYF.